This is a list of T cell receptor beta chains from one sample in a study of T cells in Graves' hyperthyroidism and ophthalmopathy. TCRdb reprocessed the multiplex PCR reads via MiXCR and lists one record per CDR3 protein. The repertoire has about 640,000 distinct CDR3 sequences, just under 45% of them found once; the top ten carry roughly 7.2%. Material for sequencing was peripheral blood or thyroid tissue (not recorded which). The receptors originated from an adult man with Graves' disease, either hyperthyroidism or ophthalmopathy (not recorded which). The conserved cysteine and the conserved F or W are not part of the CDR3 here.

v_gene	CDR3aa
TRBV29-1	SATQGSTNEKLF
TRBV7-9	ASRYRDGTEANVLT
TRBV7-2	ASSQGQWQSPLH
TRBV20-1	SALSGNTIY
TRBV2	ASSPRTPNYGYT
TRBV9	ASSVGVAANGEQY
TRBV6-5	ASSYSRGVEQY
TRBV10-3	AISESRRRSSGNTIY
TRBV20-1	SAIRGGTNQPQH
TRBV24-1	ATSDPPGTRENTGELF
TRBV29-1	SVAGGNT
TRBV20-1	SAPSQGAGNTEAF
TRBV2	ASKDDYSNQPQH
TRBV15	ATSREGRLNEKLF
TRBV25-1	ASSARDDRPHNEKLF
TRBV24-1	ATSDPTPSGTTTGELF
TRBV20-1	RLQTGVNTEAF
TRBV7-4	ASSATGQGSEKLF
TRBV2	ASSQRAGGFGAPLH
TRBV7-9	ASRRATGGTDTQY
TRBV9	ASSQSTDWGGELF
TRBV2	ASSGASGRAMNTGELF
TRBV20-1	SASVSATGELF
TRBV2	ASQRSGDGQPQH
TRBV20-1	SARDPRAATGELF
TRBV7-9	ASSLGDEAF
TRBV20-1	SARDYRGYEQY
TRBV2	ASSYDRTEAF
TRBV19	ASSSGYPYEQY
TRBV7-9	ASSYPSTGGNQPQH
TRBV7-8	ASSLAGQGLQPQH
TRBV14	ASSVPVREIHGYT
TRBV9	ASSPLGTGGTEAF
TRBV2	ASSDLNQDGYT
TRBV29-1	SASPTGDEQY
TRBV29-1	SVEVGNTIY
TRBV7-2	ASSLGLAGPLH
TRBV24-1	ATSDSFGTGRNEQF
TRBV2	ASSLGLMINQPQH
TRBV25-1	ASVGQGEAF
TRBV7-7	ASSQALETQY
TRBV5-1	ASSLVGQGARGYT
TRBV5-1	ASRPDRALANEKLF
TRBV29-1	SVGQGRGQPQH
TRBV5-1	ASSLDVVGEAF
TRBV20-1	SARDPADGLNTEAF
TRBV5-1	ASSRTGARNTEAF
TRBV13	ASSTGRGGPLH
TRBV7-9	ASGTGAITGELF
TRBV5-1	ASSYRQDNTGELF
TRBV12-3/TRBV12-4	ASSLVEADEQY
TRBV19	ASSWDHATGETQY
TRBV7-3	ASSPTGGKNTGELF
TRBV6-5	ASSLDSSGGYT
TRBV24-1	ATSDPGQGHNEKLF
TRBV20-1	SARDPASAETQY
TRBV29-1	SVLSITYEQY
TRBV5-1	ASRDDSRLNTGELF
TRBV2	ASKRLAGDGTGELF
TRBV24-1	ATSGRGPNTEAF